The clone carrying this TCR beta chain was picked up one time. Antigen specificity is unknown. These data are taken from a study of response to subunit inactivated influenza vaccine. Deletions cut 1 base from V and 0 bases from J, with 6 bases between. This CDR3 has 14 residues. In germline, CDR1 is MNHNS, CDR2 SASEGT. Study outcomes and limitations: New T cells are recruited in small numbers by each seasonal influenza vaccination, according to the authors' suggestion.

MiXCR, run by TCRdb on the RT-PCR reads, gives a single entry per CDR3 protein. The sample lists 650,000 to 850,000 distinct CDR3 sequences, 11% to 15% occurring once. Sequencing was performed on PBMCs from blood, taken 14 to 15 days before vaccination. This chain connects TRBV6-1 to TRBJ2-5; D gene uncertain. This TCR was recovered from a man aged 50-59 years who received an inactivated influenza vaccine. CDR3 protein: CASSEVGYQETQYF. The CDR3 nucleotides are TGTGCCAGCAGTGAAGTGGGGTACCAAGAGACCCAGTACTTC.